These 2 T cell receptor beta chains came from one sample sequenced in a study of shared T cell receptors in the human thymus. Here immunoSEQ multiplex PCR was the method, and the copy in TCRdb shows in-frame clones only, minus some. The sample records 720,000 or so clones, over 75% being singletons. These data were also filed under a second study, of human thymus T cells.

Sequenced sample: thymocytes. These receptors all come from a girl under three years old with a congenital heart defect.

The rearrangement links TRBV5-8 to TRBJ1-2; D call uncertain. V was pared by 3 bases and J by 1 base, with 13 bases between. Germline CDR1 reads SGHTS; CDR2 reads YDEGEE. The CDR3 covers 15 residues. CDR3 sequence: CASSSKISFNYGYTF. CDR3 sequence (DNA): TGTGCCAGCAGCTCGAAGATTAGTTTTAACTATGGCTACACCTTC.

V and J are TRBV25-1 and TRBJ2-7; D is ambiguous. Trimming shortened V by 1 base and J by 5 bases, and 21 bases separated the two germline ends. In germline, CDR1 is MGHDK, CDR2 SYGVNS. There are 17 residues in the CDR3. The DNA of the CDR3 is TGTGCCAGCAGTGAATCTCTTGGTAAGGTCGGGTTCAACGAGCAGTACTTC. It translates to CASSESLGKVGFNEQYF.